One and the same sample provided the 31 T cell receptor beta chains below, sequenced in a study of blood T cell repertoires in COVID-19. The method was immunoSEQ multiplex PCR; TCRdb's version includes in-frame clones alone and lacks a portion of them. The sample shows 200,000 or so clones, approximately 90% of them seen only once. The sample taken for sequencing was PBMCs or T cells enriched from blood (not recorded which). These receptors all come from a woman between 35 and 50 years old with acute COVID-19.

V gene TRBV5-8 combines with J gene TRBJ1-4; 9 bases are shared with TRBD1. Losses at the gene ends were 1 base for V and 2 bases for J; bases not matched to a gene: 0. The CDR3 is 15 amino acids. CDR1 SGHTS and CDR2 YDEGEE come from the germline V gene. In nucleotides, the CDR3 is TGTGCCAGCAGCTTGACAGGGGGCACTAATGAAAAACTGTTTTTT. The encoded protein is CASSLTGGTNEKLFF.

For the CDR3, the DNA is TGTGCCAGCAGCCTCCCTAACAATGAGCAGTTCTTC. This sequence encodes CASSLPNNEQFF. J is TRBJ2-1 and V is TRBV6-2 or TRBV6-3; D not resolved. Germline V gene sequence: CDR1 MNHEY, CDR2 SVGEGT. Trimming pared 6 bases from V and 5 bases from J, leaving 8 bases between. The CDR3 has 12 residues.

The chain couples TRBV4-2 to TRBJ1-4, with TRBD1 identical over 10 bases. The CDR3 covers 16 residues. The V gene end was trimmed by 0 bases and the J gene end by 7 bases; junction bases not matched to a gene: 5. Germline CDR1 is LGHNA and CDR2 is YNFKEQ. CDR3 region: CASSQDSGQGFEKLFF. The CDR3 DNA reads TGTGCCAGCAGCCAAGATTCGGGACAGGGGTTTGAAAAACTGTTTTTT.

V and J are TRBV30 and TRBJ2-1; TRBD2 aligns across 12 bases. Germline loops: CDR1 GTSNPN, CDR2 SVGIG (reference sequence). CDR3 size: 15 residues. V shed 0 bases and J 9 bases; nucleotides not matched to a gene: 6. DNA of the CDR3: TGTGCCTGGAGTGTGCTAGCGGGGGGGCCGGTTGAGCAGTTCTTC. This gives the protein CAWSVLAGGPVEQFF.

CDR3 coding DNA: TGTGCCAGCAGTTCCCAATTCAGGGTACGTGGCACTGAAGCTTTCTTT. As protein: CASSSQFRVRGTEAFF. The chain recombines TRBV6-2 or TRBV6-3 with TRBJ1-1, with TRBD1 as a possible D gene (5 bases). The CDR3 extends over 16 amino acids. Trimming left V 4 bases short and J 4 bases short, with 19 bases between. CDR1 and CDR2 from the germline V gene are MNHEY and SVGEGT.

In this sample, this clone turned up a few times. The chain uses TRBV27 and TRBJ2-1, with D possibly matching TRBD2 (5 bases). The V end lost 0 bases, the J end lost 9 bases, and 30 bases lay between the germline ends. Germline CDR1 reads MNHEY; CDR2 reads SMNVEV (reference sequence). The CDR3 is 20 residues long. The CDR3 sequence is CASSLSFGSAYPTRDLEQFF. Written as DNA, the CDR3 is TGTGCCAGCAGTTTATCCTTTGGCTCTGCCTACCCCACGAGGGATCTTGAGCAGTTCTTC.

The chain joins TRBV11-2 to TRBJ2-2; D may be TRBD2 (5 bases). Looked up from germline, CDR1 is SGHAT and CDR2 is FQNNGV. This CDR3 region has 15 residues. The V and J ends lost 5 bases and 3 bases respectively, with 13 bases between them. The CDR3 DNA follows: TGTGCCAGCAGCCCAGGACTTAGCTACACCGGGGAGCTGTTTTTT. It encodes CASSPGLSYTGELFF.

V gene TRBV10-3 combines with J gene TRBJ2-5; 12 nucleotides match TRBD2. The CDR3 spans 16 residues. Germline CDR1 ENHRY, CDR2 SYGVKD. V lost 2 bases, J lost 5 bases, and 6 bases stayed unmatched. The CDR3 sequence is CAISEPTSGSWETQYF. CDR3 nucleotide sequence: TGTGCCATCAGTGAGCCGACTAGCGGGAGCTGGGAGACCCAGTACTTC.

This clone was counted only a few times. This CDR3 reads CASSEVTDTQYF. CDR3 coding DNA: TGTGCCAGCAGTGAGGTGACAGATACGCAGTATTTT. The chain employs TRBV28 and TRBJ2-3; D unresolved. V was clipped by 5 bases and J by 3 bases, with 6 bases between them. The CDR3 sequence is 12 residues long. Germline CDR1 MDHEN, CDR2 SYDVKM.

This chain joins TRBV5-4 and TRBJ2-1; TRBD1 matches at 9 bases. This CDR3 has 13 amino acids. The trim removed 4 bases at V and 7 bases at J, leaving 3 bases unmatched. Germline lookup yields CDR1 SGHNT and CDR2 YYREEE (reference sequence). The CDR3 loop is CASSQDRGNEQFF. CDR3 in DNA: TGTGCCAGCAGCCAGGACAGGGGAAATGAGCAGTTCTTC.

This sequence joins TRBV7-2 and TRBJ1-1; D is undetermined. Trimming took off 1 base at V and 2 bases at J, with 8 bases between the two ends. Per germline, CDR1 SGHTA and CDR2 FQGNSA. There are 14 residues in the CDR3. Here the CDR3 DNA reads TGTGCCAGCAGCTTAGTACAGAAAAACACTGAAGCTTTCTTT. This sequence encodes CASSLVQKNTEAFF. Full variable domain (rest looked up from reference TRBV7-2 and TRBJ1-1): GAGVSQSPSNKVTEKGKDVELRCDPISGHTALYWYRQSLGQGLEFLIYFQGNSAPDKSGLPSDRFSAERTGGSVSTLTIQRTQQEDSAVYLCASSLVQKNTEAFFGQGTRLTVV.

The chain carries TRBV4-1 and TRBJ1-4; TRBD1 might be the D (6 bases). V lost 10 bases to trimming and J lost 7 bases, with 22 bases between them. Germline V gene lookup returns CDR1 MGHRA and CDR2 YSYEKL. The CDR3 loop spans 15 amino acids. The CDR3 spells CATTTGPASGEKLFF. DNA for the CDR3: TGCGCCACCACAACAGGGCCAGCCAGTGGTGAAAAACTGTTTTTT.

V is TRBV6-1 and J is TRBJ1-5; perhaps TRBD1 as D (5 bases). CDR3 size: 13 residues. CDR1 is MNHNS and CDR2 is SASEGT in the germline V gene. Trimming pared 0 bases from V and 11 bases from J, leaving 11 bases between. CDR3 loop: CASSEAGRVAQHF. For the CDR3, the DNA is TGTGCCAGCAGTGAAGCTGGCAGGGTGGCCCAGCATTTT.

This clone was observed a single time. The rearrangement joins TRBV7-2 to TRBJ2-4; TRBD2 matches 9 bases. The V and J ends lost 5 bases and 3 bases, in that order; junction bases with no gene match: 8. The germline V gene has CDR1 SGHTA and CDR2 FQGNSA. This CDR3 spans 16 amino acids. CDR3 residues: CASSARGGVGKNIQYF. CDR3 DNA sequence: TGTGCCAGCAGCGCGCGGGGGGGCGTTGGCAAAAACATTCAGTACTTC.

About this clone: Other DNA sequences in this sample translate to the same CDR3. V and J are TRBV3-1 (or the pseudogene TRBV3-2) and TRBJ1-5; a possible D gene is TRBD1 (5 bases). V dropped 1 base and J dropped 7 bases, with 14 bases sitting between them. Germline assignment: CDR1 LGHDT and CDR2 YNNKEL (reference sequence). The CDR3 totals 15 residues. The CDR3 bases are TGTGCCAGCAGCCAAGCCTCCGGAGGGGTACAGCCCCAGCATTTT. Amino acids: CASSQASGGVQPQHF.

This clone was counted once. This sequence joins TRBV6-5 and TRBJ1-1, with 8 bases identical to TRBD1. The CDR3 is 13 residues long. Trimming at V came to 6 bases and at J to 6 bases, leaving 6 bases not matched to a gene. Per the germline V gene, CDR1 is MNHEY and CDR2 is SVGAGI. CDR3 sequence (DNA): TGTGCCAGCAGATCGACAGGGGACCCTGAAGCTTTCTTT. Translated: CASRSTGDPEAFF.

J is TRBJ1-1 and V is TRBV12-3 or TRBV12-4; D possibly corresponds to TRBD1 (5 bases). Trimming stripped 3 bases from V and 6 bases from J, with 8 bases between. The CDR3 covers 12 residues. The CDR3 sequence is CASSFWGAEAFF. As DNA, the CDR3 is TGTGCCAGCAGTTTTTGGGGGGCTGAAGCTTTCTTT.

This clone has more than one count but fewer than ten. The chain recombines TRBV5-8 with TRBJ1-2; D possibly corresponds to TRBD1 (5 bases). V lost 2 bases to trimming and J lost 3 bases, with 11 bases between them. The CDR3 loop spans 14 amino acids. Germline CDR1 SGHTS, CDR2 YDEGEE. CDR3 DNA: TGTGCCAGCAGCTTAAGGGGCTTCTACTATGGCTACACCTTC. Protein product: CASSLRGFYYGYTF.

The rearrangement uses TRBV7-2 and TRBJ1-3; D gene uncertain. The ends were cut back, 4 bases at V and 0 bases at J, with 7 bases in the middle. The CDR3 spans 14 residues. Germline assignment: CDR1 SGHTA and CDR2 FQGNSA. CDR3 sequence: CASSSRVSGNTIYF. In DNA form, the CDR3 reads TGTGCCAGCAGCTCCCGGGTCTCTGGAAACACCATATATTTT.

This clone was seen a handful of times. Other nucleotide sequences from this sample produce the same CDR3. The V call is TRBV7-9, the J call TRBJ2-1, with 8 positions matching TRBD2. CDR1 is SEHNR, CDR2 FQNEAQ, per germline (reference sequence). The CDR3 is 16 amino acids. The trim removed 4 bases at V and 2 bases at J, leaving 7 bases unmatched. CDR3: CASSSSSGGAYNEQFF. Written as DNA, the CDR3 is TGTGCCAGCAGCTCCAGCAGCGGGGGCGCCTACAATGAGCAGTTCTTC.

Only one count was recorded for this clone. The chain couples TRBV7-9 to TRBJ1-3, with 7 nucleotides matching TRBD1. V shed 3 bases and J 0 bases; nucleotides not matched to a gene: 2. Germline-derived CDR1 and CDR2 are SEHNR and FQNEAQ (reference sequence). CDR3 length: 15 amino acids. This CDR3 reads CASSLGQHSGNTIYF. In DNA, the CDR3 is TGTGCCAGCAGCTTGGGACAGCACTCTGGAAACACCATATATTTT.

The chain combines TRBV19 with TRBJ1-5; 7 nucleotides agree with TRBD1. J was trimmed by 3 bases and V by 7 bases; bases with no gene match: 15. The CDR3 contains 17 residues. Germline V gene data show CDR1 as LNHDA and CDR2 as SQIVND (reference sequence). The CDR3 region is CASTPRVMGQFNQPQHF. The CDR3 DNA is TGTGCCAGTACCCCGAGGGTGATGGGACAGTTCAATCAGCCCCAGCATTTT.

This chain connects TRBV11-2 to TRBJ2-3; TRBD2 agrees at 7 bases. The CDR3 length is 13 residues. The germline CDR1 and CDR2 sequences are SGHAT and FQNNGV. The junction had 4 bases not matched to a gene; V was cut back by 9 bases and J by 1 base. The CDR3 region has the DNA TGTGCCAGTGGGCTAGCGGGCACAGATACGCAGTATTTT. It translates to CASGLAGTDTQYF.

The genes are TRBV9 and TRBJ2-3; maybe TRBD2 (5 bases). CDR3 length equals 14 residues. From germline, CDR1 is SGDLS and CDR2 YYNGEE. V dropped 0 bases and J dropped 6 bases, with 11 bases sitting between them. The CDR3 DNA sequence: TGTGCCAGCAGCGTAGGTACAGCGGTCGATACGCAGTATTTT. Protein product: CASSVGTAVDTQYF.

The rearrangement uses TRBV7-2 and TRBJ2-3; perhaps TRBD2 as D (5 bases). With 5 bases removed from V and 8 bases from J, the gap between germline ends came to 8 bases. Germline V gene data show CDR1 as SGHTA and CDR2 as FQGNSA. The CDR3 totals 11 residues. The DNA of the CDR3 is TGTGCCAGCAGCCTGGACTCTACGCAGTATTTT. This translates into CASSLDSTQYF.

The chain carries TRBV28 and TRBJ1-2; D is perhaps TRBD1 (6 bases). The CDR3 is 13 residues long. Trimming stripped 2 bases from V and 8 bases from J, with 12 bases between. From germline, CDR1 is MDHEN and CDR2 SYDVKM. CDR3 in amino acids: CASSLRGARGYTF. The CDR3 DNA is TGTGCCAGCAGTTTACGGGGGGCCCGGGGCTACACCTTC.

The chain couples TRBV5-1 to TRBJ2-1; TRBD2 agrees at 9 bases. This CDR3 contains 17 residues. The V segment lost 0 bases and the J segment 9 bases; nucleotides outside the gene matches: 13. CDR1 and CDR2 from the germline V gene are SGHRS and YFSETQ. The CDR3 bases are TGCGCCAGCAGCTTGGAGGGTAGCGGGAGTTTTGCGGTTGAGCAGTTCTTC. Residues: CASSLEGSGSFAVEQFF. The complete variable domain, with remaining parts taken from reference TRBV5-1 and TRBJ2-1, reads KAGVTQTPRYLIKTRGQQVTLSCSPISGHRSVSWYQQTPGQGLQFLFEYFSETQRNKGNFPGRFSGRQFSNSRSEMNVSTLELGDSALYLCASSLEGSGSFAVEQFFGPGTRLTVL.

This clone was observed a few times. The rearrangement uses TRBV21-1 and TRBJ2-1; the table's TRBD2 call for D was not verified on the DNA. TRBV21-1 is assigned pseudogene status. CDR3 length equals 12 residues. The CDR3 protein is CASSMGLGQQFF. The CDR3, as DNA: TGTGCCAGCAGCATGGGACTAGGGCAACAGTTCTTC.

This clone occurred a few times. The chain carries TRBV5-1 and TRBJ2-7, with TRBD2 matching over 9 bases. Trimming cost V 1 base and J 4 bases; bases outside gene matches: 6. Germline CDR1 is SGHRS and CDR2 is YFSETQ. The CDR3 covers 15 residues. The CDR3 nucleotides are TGCGCCAGCAGCTTGCTTAGCGGGGGAGGTTACGAGCAGTACTTC. The encoded protein is CASSLLSGGGYEQYF.

The chain combines TRBV6-2 or TRBV6-3 with TRBJ2-7, with 12 bases matching TRBD1. This CDR3 has 18 residues. Looked up from germline, CDR1 is MNHEY and CDR2 is SVGEGT. V was clipped by 2 bases and J by 0 bases; unmatched bases: 8. The DNA of the CDR3 is TGTGCCAGCAGTTACCCTCCGGGACAGGGGGCGAGCTCCTACGAGCAGTACTTC. It specifies CASSYPPGQGASSYEQYF.

The gene calls are TRBV5-1 and TRBJ2-1, with TRBD1 identical over 9 bases. CDR1 is SGHRS and CDR2 is YFSETQ in the germline V gene. V trimming: 3 bases; J trimming: 4 bases; junction bases outside the gene matches: 8. The CDR3 consists of 16 residues. CDR3 sequence: CASSWGQGFSYNEQFF. The CDR3 DNA is TGCGCCAGCAGCTGGGGACAGGGTTTTTCGTACAATGAGCAGTTCTTC.